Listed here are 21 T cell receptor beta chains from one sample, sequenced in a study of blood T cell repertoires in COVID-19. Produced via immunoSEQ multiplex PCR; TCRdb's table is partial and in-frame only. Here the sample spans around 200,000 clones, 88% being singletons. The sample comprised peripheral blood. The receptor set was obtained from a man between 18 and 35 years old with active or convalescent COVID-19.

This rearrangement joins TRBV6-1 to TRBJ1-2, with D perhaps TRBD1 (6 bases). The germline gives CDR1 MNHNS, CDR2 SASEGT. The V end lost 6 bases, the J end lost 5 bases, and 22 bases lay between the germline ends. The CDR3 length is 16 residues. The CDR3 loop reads CASRERGGSRGYGYTF. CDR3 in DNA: TGTGCCAGCAGAGAAAGGGGCGGATCTAGGGGGTATGGCTACACCTTC.

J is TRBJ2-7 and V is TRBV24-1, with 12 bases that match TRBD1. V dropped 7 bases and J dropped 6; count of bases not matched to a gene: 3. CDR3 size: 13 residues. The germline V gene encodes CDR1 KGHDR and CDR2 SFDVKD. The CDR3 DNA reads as TGTGCCACCAGAGGGACAGGGGGCTCCGAGCAGTACTTC. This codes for CATRGTGGSEQYF.

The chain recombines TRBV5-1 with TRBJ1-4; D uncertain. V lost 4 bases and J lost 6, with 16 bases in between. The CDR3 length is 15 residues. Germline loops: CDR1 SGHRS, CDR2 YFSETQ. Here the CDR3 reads CASSPETSGYEKLFF. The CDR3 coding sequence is TGCGCCAGCAGCCCGGAAACATCAGGATATGAAAAACTGTTTTTT.

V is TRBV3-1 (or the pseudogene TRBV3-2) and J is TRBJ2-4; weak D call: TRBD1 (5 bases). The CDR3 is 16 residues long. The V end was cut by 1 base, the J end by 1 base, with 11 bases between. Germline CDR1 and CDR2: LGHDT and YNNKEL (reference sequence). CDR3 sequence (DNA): TGTGCCAGCAGCCAAGCGCCACAGGTGGCCAAAAACATTCAGTACTTC. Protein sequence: CASSQAPQVAKNIQYF.

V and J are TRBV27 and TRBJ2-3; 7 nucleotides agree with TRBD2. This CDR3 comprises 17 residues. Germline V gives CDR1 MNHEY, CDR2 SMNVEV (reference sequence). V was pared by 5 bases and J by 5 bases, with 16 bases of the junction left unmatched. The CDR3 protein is CASSRLTGGVARDTQYF. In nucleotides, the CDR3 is TGTGCCAGCAGTCGATTAACGGGGGGAGTGGCAAGAGATACGCAGTATTTT.

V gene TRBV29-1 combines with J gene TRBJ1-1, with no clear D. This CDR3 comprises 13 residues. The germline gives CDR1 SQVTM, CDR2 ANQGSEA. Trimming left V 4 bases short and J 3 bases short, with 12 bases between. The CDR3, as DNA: TGCAGCGTTGGGATCGCGGAGGACACTGAAGCTTTCTTT. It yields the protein CSVGIAEDTEAFF.

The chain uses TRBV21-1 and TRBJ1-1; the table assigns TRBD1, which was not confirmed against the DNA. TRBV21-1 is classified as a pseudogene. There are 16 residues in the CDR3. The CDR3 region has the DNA TGTGCCAGCAGCAATCAGCTCCACAGACCGAACACTGAAGCTTTCTTT. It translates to CASSNQLHRPNTEAFF.

The CDR3 coding sequence is TGTGCCAGCAGCCAAACCGGGACAGGGGAGCAGTTCTTC. The encoded protein is CASSQTGTGEQFF. The chain combines TRBV4-2 with TRBJ2-1, with 9 bases that match TRBD1. V shed 2 bases, J shed 10 bases, and the junction held 3 bases outside the gene matches. The CDR3 sequence is 13 residues long. Germline V lookup: CDR1 LGHNA, CDR2 YNFKEQ.

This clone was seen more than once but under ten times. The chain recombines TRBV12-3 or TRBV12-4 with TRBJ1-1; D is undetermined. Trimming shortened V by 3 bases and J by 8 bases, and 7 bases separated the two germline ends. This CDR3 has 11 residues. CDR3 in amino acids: CASSLGIEAFF. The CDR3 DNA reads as TGTGCCAGCAGTTTGGGCATCGAAGCTTTCTTT.

CDR3 bases: TGTGCCAGCAGCCAAGGGTCTATAAGTGTTTCGAACACTGAAGCTTTCTTT. Encoded protein: CASSQGSISVSNTEAFF. V usage is TRBV3-1 (or the pseudogene TRBV3-2) and J usage is TRBJ1-1; the D is unclear. Germline CDR1 LGHDT, CDR2 YNNKEL (reference sequence). The CDR3 has 17 residues. Trimming cost V 1 base and J 1 base, with 16 bases left between them.

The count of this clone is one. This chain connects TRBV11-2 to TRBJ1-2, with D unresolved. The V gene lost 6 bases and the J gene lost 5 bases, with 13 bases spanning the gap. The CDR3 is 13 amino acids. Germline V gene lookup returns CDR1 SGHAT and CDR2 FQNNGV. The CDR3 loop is CASSRVVDYGYTF. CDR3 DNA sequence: TGTGCCAGCAGTCGTGTAGTCGATTATGGCTACACCTTC.

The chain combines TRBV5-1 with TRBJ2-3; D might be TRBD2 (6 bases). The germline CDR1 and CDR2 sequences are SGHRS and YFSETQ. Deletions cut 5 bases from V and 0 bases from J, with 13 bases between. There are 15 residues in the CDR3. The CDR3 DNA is TGCGCCAGCAGACCCGGGGGATCTAGCACAGATACGCAGTATTTT. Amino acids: CASRPGGSSTDTQYF.

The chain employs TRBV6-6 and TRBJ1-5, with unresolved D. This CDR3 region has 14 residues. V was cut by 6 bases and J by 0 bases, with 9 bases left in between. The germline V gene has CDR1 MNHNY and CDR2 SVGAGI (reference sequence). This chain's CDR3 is CASSPRYSNQPQHF. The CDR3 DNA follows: TGTGCCAGCAGCCCTCGGTATAGCAATCAGCCCCAGCATTTT.

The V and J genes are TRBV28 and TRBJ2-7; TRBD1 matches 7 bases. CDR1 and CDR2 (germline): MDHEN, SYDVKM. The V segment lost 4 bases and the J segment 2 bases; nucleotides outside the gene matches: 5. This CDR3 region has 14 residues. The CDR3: CASSSGTVAYEQYF. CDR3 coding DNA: TGTGCCAGCAGTTCCGGGACAGTGGCCTACGAGCAGTACTTC.

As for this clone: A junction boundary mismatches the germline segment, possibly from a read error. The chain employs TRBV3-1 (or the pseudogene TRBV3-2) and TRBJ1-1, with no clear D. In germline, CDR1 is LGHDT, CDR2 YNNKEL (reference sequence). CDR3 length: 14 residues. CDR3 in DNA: TGTGCCACCAGCCCGTTTAACATGAACACTGAAGCTTTCTTT. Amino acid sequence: CATSPFNMNTEAFF.

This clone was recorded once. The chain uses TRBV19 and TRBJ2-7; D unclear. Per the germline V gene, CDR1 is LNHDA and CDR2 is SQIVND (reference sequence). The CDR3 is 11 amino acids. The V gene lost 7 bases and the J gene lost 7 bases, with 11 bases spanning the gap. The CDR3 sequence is CASKNEAEQYF. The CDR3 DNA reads TGTGCCAGTAAAAATGAAGCTGAGCAGTACTTC.

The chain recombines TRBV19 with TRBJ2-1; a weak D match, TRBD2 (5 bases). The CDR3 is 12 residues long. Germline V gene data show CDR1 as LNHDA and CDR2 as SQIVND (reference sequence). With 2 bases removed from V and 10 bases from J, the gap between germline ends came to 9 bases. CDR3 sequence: CASSIRGSEQFF. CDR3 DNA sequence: TGTGCCAGTAGTATAAGAGGGTCAGAGCAGTTCTTC.

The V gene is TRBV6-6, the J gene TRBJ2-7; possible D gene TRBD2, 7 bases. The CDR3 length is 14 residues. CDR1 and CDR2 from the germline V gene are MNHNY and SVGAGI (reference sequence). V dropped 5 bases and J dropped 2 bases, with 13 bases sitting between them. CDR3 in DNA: TGTGCCAGCAGTGCACGGGGGGCTGCCTACGAGCAGTACTTC. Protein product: CASSARGAAYEQYF.

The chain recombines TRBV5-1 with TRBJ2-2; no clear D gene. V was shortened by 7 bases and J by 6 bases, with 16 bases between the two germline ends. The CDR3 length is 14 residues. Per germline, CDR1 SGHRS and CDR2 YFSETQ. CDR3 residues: CASASLPSAGELFF. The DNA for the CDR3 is TGCGCCAGCGCTTCCTTACCCTCGGCCGGGGAGCTGTTTTTT.

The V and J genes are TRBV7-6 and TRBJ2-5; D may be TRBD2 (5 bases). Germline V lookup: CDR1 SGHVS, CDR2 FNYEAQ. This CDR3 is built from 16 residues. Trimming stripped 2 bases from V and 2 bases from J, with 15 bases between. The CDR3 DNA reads TGTGCCAGCAGCTTACAAGGCAGACTACTTCAAGAGACCCAGTACTTC. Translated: CASSLQGRLLQETQYF.

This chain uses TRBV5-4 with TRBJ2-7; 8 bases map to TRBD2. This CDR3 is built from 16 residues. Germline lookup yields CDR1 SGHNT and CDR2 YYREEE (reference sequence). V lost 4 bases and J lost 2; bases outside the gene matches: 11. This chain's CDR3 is CASSVVGSGVTYEQYF. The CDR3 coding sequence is TGTGCCAGCAGCGTTGTGGGTAGCGGGGTGACCTACGAGCAGTACTTC.